This passage covers 25 T cell receptor beta chains from one sample sequenced in a study of T cells after yellow fever vaccination. MiXCR was run by TCRdb on the 5' RACE reads, yielding one entry per CDR3 protein. Of about 630,000 distinct CDR3 sequences in the sample, roughly an eighth are singletons; the top ten hold under 15%. Here the sequenced sample was PBMCs, taken on the day of the yellow fever booster vaccination. These receptors all come from a man aged 25 to 45 who received the YFV17D yellow fever vaccine.

In its sample, this clonotype was seen many times. The V gene is TRBV5-5, the J gene TRBJ2-7; D call uncertain. V lost 0 bases, J lost 1 base, and 5 bases lay in between. The CDR3 length is 13 residues. The germline CDR1 and CDR2 sequences are SGHKS and YYEKEE (reference sequence). The CDR3 sequence is CASSLVHSYEQYF. As DNA, the CDR3 is TGTGCCAGCAGCTTGGTTCATTCCTACGAGCAGTACTTC.

The chain employs TRBV27 and TRBJ2-7, with 9 bases that match TRBD1. J lost 2 bases, V lost 5 bases, and 4 bases had no gene match. Germline V gene data show CDR1 as MNHEY and CDR2 as SMNVEV (reference sequence). This CDR3 region has 14 residues. This chain's CDR3 is CASSRQGDAYEQYF. CDR3 sequence (DNA): TGTGCCAGCAGTCGACAGGGGGATGCCTACGAGCAGTACTTC.

This clonotype has a handful of counts. The CDR3 DNA is TGCAGCGCAAGGACAGGCTCCTATAGCGAGCAGTACTTC. Encoded protein: CSARTGSYSEQYF. The V and J genes are TRBV29-1 and TRBJ2-7, with 7 bases lining up with TRBD1. The V gene end was trimmed by 7 bases and the J gene end by 6 bases; junction bases not matched to a gene: 12. The CDR3 sequence is 13 residues long. Germline V gene data show CDR1 as SQVTM and CDR2 as ANQGSEA.

The rearrangement joins TRBV5-1 to TRBJ2-3; D is undetermined. Trimming took 4 bases from V and 4 from J, leaving 10 bases between them. The CDR3 is made up of 13 amino acids. From germline, CDR1 is SGHRS and CDR2 YFSETQ. CDR3 sequence: CASSRIVSDTQYF. The CDR3 bases are TGCGCCAGCAGCCGCATTGTCTCAGATACGCAGTATTTT. Complete variable domain (other parts from reference TRBV5-1 and TRBJ2-3): KAGVTQTPRYLIKTRGQQVTLSCSPISGHRSVSWYQQTPGQGLQFLFEYFSETQRNKGNFPGRFSGRQFSNSRSEMNVSTLELGDSALYLCASSRIVSDTQYFGPGTRLTVL.

The V call is TRBV12-3 or TRBV12-4, the J call TRBJ2-6, with D perhaps given as TRBD1 or TRBD2 (6 bases each). This CDR3 spans 17 amino acids. Trimming left V 5 bases short and J 1 base short, with 15 bases between. The CDR3 sequence is CASSIGGWWSGANVLTF. CDR3 coding DNA: TGTGCCAGCAGTATAGGGGGGTGGTGGTCTGGGGCCAACGTCCTGACTTTC.

Worth noting for this clonotype: Lacking the conserved final phenylalanine or tryptophan, this CDR3 likely reflects a read error. The DNA is omitted, as the CDR3 cannot be located on it reliably, and the CDR3 follows TCRdb's listing. The chain has TRBV25-1 and TRBJ2-7; the D call TRBD1 from the table was never checked on the DNA. The CDR3 contains 13 residues when both ends are counted. From germline, CDR1 is MGHDK and CDR2 SYGVNS. The CDR3 sequence: CASSESGAPVFFL.

This clonotype came up a few times. The chain links TRBV28 to TRBJ1-1, with 8 bases fitting TRBD1. The CDR3 runs 15 residues. The ends lost 6 bases at V and 7 bases at J; junction bases unmatched: 13. Looked up from germline, CDR1 is MDHEN and CDR2 is SYDVKM. CDR3 loop: CASSPLDRDVREAFF. DNA of the CDR3: TGTGCCAGCAGCCCTTTGGACAGGGACGTACGTGAAGCTTTCTTT. The entire variable domain, with the rest obtained from reference TRBV28 and TRBJ1-1, is as follows: DVKVTQSSRYLVKRTGEKVFLECVQDMDHENMFWYRQDPGLGLRLIYFSYDVKMKEKGDIPEGYSVSREKKERFSLILESASTNQTSMYLCASSPLDRDVREAFFGQGTRLTVV.

This clonotype was seen a few times. For the CDR3, the DNA is TGCACCAGCAGAAAAATCCGACTAGCGGACCCCTACGAGCAGTACTTC. Its translation is CTSRKIRLADPYEQYF. V gene TRBV1 combines with J gene TRBJ2-7; the D call of TRBD2 is as the table states it, not checked on the DNA. TRBV1 is flagged as a pseudogene. The CDR3 is made up of 16 amino acids.

This clonotype was counted only a few times. This sequence joins TRBV11-2 and TRBJ1-6; TRBD1 matches at 8 bases. Germline V gene sequence: CDR1 SGHAT, CDR2 FQNNGV. The trim removed 3 bases at V and 11 bases at J, leaving 9 bases unmatched. The CDR3 is made up of 15 amino acids. This chain's CDR3 is CASSLTDRAWAPLHF. CDR3 nucleotide sequence: TGTGCCAGCAGCTTGACGGACAGGGCTTGGGCACCCCTCCACTTT.

This clonotype was detected only a few times. This chain joins TRBV12-3 or TRBV12-4 and TRBJ2-7, with D possibly matching TRBD1 (6 bases). This CDR3 is built from 13 residues. Trimming took 7 bases from V and 5 from J, leaving 15 bases between them. The CDR3 reads CASTRGADNEQYF. The CDR3 nucleotides are TGTGCCAGCACCAGGGGCGCTGACAACGAGCAGTACTTC.

The V gene is TRBV12-3 or TRBV12-4, the J gene TRBJ1-1; D not certain. The CDR3 has 12 residues. V was shortened by 7 bases and J by 5 bases, with 11 bases between the two germline ends. DNA of the CDR3: TGTGCCAGCACCCGCGGGTTGACTGAAGCTTTCTTT. This encodes CASTRGLTEAFF.

This chain connects TRBV6-2 or TRBV6-3 to TRBJ2-7; D not resolved. CDR3 size: 15 residues. V was clipped by 0 bases and J by 7 bases, with 16 bases between them. CDR1 and CDR2 (germline): MNHEY, SVGEGT. Here the CDR3 DNA reads TGTGCCAGCAGTTACTCGAAGGCAGGCGGCGCGGAGCAGTACTTC. As protein: CASSYSKAGGAEQYF.

The genes are TRBV19 and TRBJ1-5; D unclear. The ends were cut back, 5 bases at V and 3 bases at J, with 11 bases in the middle. The CDR3 spans 14 residues. Looked up from germline, CDR1 is LNHDA and CDR2 is SQIVND (reference sequence). The CDR3 loop is CASSVNTINQPQHF. The CDR3 DNA follows: TGTGCCAGTAGTGTAAATACTATCAATCAGCCCCAGCATTTT.

Written as DNA, the CDR3 is TGTGCCAGCCGAAGGGGGGACGGGTCACCCCTCCACTTT. Its protein is CASRRGDGSPLHF. The rearrangement joins TRBV9 to TRBJ1-6, with a weak D call TRBD1 (6 bases). The germline V gene has CDR1 SGDLS and CDR2 YYNGEE. V was clipped by 7 bases and J by 10 bases, with 15 bases between them. This CDR3 is 13 amino acids long.

This clonotype was seen a handful of times. The chain carries TRBV14 and TRBJ2-6; the D call may be TRBD1 or TRBD2 (5 bases each). The CDR3 covers 14 residues. Trimming shortened V by 9 bases and J by 4 bases, and 13 bases separated the two germline ends. CDR1 SGHDN and CDR2 FVKESK come from the germline V gene. CDR3 nucleotide sequence: TGTGCCAGTACGATGGGACGGGGGGCCAACGTCCTGACTTTC. Translation gives CASTMGRGANVLTF.

The chain has TRBV7-8 and TRBJ2-7, with TRBD2 as a possible D gene (6 bases). CDR1 is SGHVS, CDR2 FQNEAQ, per germline. The CDR3 totals 15 residues. Deletions cut 6 bases from V and 3 bases from J, with 18 bases between. CDR3 sequence reads: CASRLQRVESYEQYF. In nucleotides, the CDR3 is TGTGCCAGCAGATTACAGCGGGTCGAGAGCTACGAGCAGTACTTC.

The rearrangement joins TRBV11-1 to TRBJ2-3, with D unclear. The CDR3 extends over 18 amino acids. The germline gives CDR1 SGHAT, CDR2 FQDESV (reference sequence). V dropped 4 bases and J dropped 0 bases, with 20 bases sitting between them. The CDR3, as DNA: TGTGCCAGCAGCTCCCCCCCAAACTTCGCTCGAAGCACAGATACGCAGTATTTT. It translates to CASSSPPNFARSTDTQYF.

This chain links TRBV11-2 with TRBJ2-2, with 12 nucleotides matching TRBD2. The CDR3 is 19 amino acids. The ends lost 5 bases at V and 0 bases at J; junction bases unmatched: 10. Germline CDR1 and CDR2: SGHAT and FQNNGV. CDR3 in DNA: TGTGCCAGCAGCCAAAAATATGGACTAGCGGGACCGAACACCGGGGAGCTGTTTTTT. Protein product: CASSQKYGLAGPNTGELFF.

This clonotype was seen many times. This chain uses TRBV29-1 with TRBJ2-2; D is ambiguous. V lost 7 bases to trimming and J lost 1 base, with 7 bases between them. The CDR3 spans 12 residues. Germline V lookup: CDR1 SQVTM, CDR2 ANQGSEA. CDR3 sequence (DNA): TGCAGCGGAACAGAGAACACCGGGGAGCTGTTTTTT. Amino acids: CSGTENTGELFF.

This chain uses TRBV2 with TRBJ2-3, with D tentatively TRBD2 (5 bases). CDR3 length: 16 residues. V lost 2 bases and J lost 0, with 12 bases in between. Germline V lookup: CDR1 SNHLY, CDR2 FYNNEI. The CDR3 region is CASSELAPSSTDTQYF. DNA for the CDR3: TGTGCCAGCAGTGAACTAGCACCTTCTAGCACAGATACGCAGTATTTT.

The chain recombines TRBV4-3 with TRBJ2-7; weak D call: TRBD1 (5 bases). Per germline, CDR1 LGHNA and CDR2 YSLEER. The CDR3 loop spans 13 amino acids. V lost 0 bases to trimming and J lost 9 bases, with 12 bases between them. Here the CDR3 DNA reads TGCGCCAGCAGCCAAGATGCAGGGAACGTGCAGTACTTC. This encodes CASSQDAGNVQYF.

This clonotype came up a few times. The chain uses TRBV5-8 and TRBJ2-2; 8 nucleotides line up with TRBD2. V lost 3 bases and J lost 5; bases outside the gene matches: 12. Germline V gene data show CDR1 as SGHTS and CDR2 as YDEGEE. This CDR3 is 17 amino acids long. The CDR3 sequence: CASSSGRGGSVTGELFF. The CDR3 nucleotides are TGTGCCAGCAGCTCCGGTCGGGGGGGCTCGGTGACCGGGGAGCTGTTTTTT.

This clonotype has just a few counts. The V and J genes are TRBV5-1 and TRBJ2-2, with TRBD1 identical over 8 bases. The CDR3 consists of 16 residues. The germline V gene encodes CDR1 SGHRS and CDR2 YFSETQ. Germline trimming cut 3 bases from V and 2 bases from J; bases unmatched to any gene: 6. CDR3: CASSSQGTGNTGELFF. CDR3 sequence (DNA): TGCGCCAGCAGCTCTCAGGGGACAGGAAACACCGGGGAGCTGTTTTTT.

The V and J genes are TRBV6-1 and TRBJ1-2; D may be TRBD1 (6 bases). The CDR3 runs to 13 residues. V was pared by 10 bases and J by 1 base, with 13 bases between. Germline V gene sequence: CDR1 MNHNS, CDR2 SASEGT. The CDR3 coding sequence is TGTGCCACCCAGCGGGACAATAACTATGGCTACACCTTC. It yields the protein CATQRDNNYGYTF.

The chain couples TRBV7-2 to TRBJ2-1; TRBD2 is a possible D gene (5 bases). In germline, CDR1 is SGHTA, CDR2 FQGNSA. The CDR3 loop spans 15 amino acids. V was pared by 2 bases and J by 0 bases, with 8 bases between. CDR3 coding DNA: TGTGCCAGCAGCTTACTCGGGGTCTCCTACAATGAGCAGTTCTTC. This gives the protein CASSLLGVSYNEQFF.